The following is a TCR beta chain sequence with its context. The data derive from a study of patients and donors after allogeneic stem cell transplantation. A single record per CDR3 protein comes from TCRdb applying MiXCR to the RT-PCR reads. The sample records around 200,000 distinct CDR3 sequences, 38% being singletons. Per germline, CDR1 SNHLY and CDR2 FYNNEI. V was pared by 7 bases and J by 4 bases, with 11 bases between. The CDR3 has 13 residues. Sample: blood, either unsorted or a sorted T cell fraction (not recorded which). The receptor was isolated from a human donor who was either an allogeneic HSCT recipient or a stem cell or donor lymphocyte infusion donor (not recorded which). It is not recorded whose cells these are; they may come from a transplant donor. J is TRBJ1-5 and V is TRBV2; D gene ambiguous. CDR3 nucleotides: TGTGCCAGCAAGGTCTGGGGTAATCAGCCCCAGCATTTT. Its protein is CASKVWGNQPQHF.